This T cell receptor beta chain was sequenced during a study of shared clonotypes between healthy human individuals. Study-level information: Donors consisted of two women and a few men between 18 and 49.

The method was immunoSEQ multiplex PCR; TCRdb's version includes in-frame clones alone and lacks a portion of them. The data show approximately 1.1 million clones, about four fifths seen once. Per the germline V gene, CDR1 is MDHEN and CDR2 is SYDVKM. This CDR3 is 14 amino acids long. Trimming cost V 6 bases and J 6 bases, with 15 bases left between them. Sequencing input: memory CD4+ T cells from PBMCs. The subset is: CD45RA-negative fraction. The source of this sequence is a man between 18 and 29 years old in good health. Some clones in this sample may be carry-over from other donors' samples. The chain couples TRBV28 to TRBJ1-5; D remains unclear. DNA for the CDR3: TGTGCCAGCAGATCGGGGTTCTTCAGTCAGCCCCAGCATTTT. Its protein is CASRSGFFSQPQHF.